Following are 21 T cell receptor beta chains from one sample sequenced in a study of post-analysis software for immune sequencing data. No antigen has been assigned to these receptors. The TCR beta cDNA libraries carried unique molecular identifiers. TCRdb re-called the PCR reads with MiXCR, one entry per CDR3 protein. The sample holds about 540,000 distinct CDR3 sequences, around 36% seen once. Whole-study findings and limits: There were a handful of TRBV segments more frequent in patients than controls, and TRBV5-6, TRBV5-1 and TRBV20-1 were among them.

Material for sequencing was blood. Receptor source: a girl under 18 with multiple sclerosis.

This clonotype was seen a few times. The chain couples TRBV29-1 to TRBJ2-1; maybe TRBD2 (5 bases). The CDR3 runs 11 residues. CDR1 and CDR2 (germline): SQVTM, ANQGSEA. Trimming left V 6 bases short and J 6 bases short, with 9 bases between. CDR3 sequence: CSVDSTNEQFF. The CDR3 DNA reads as TGCAGCGTGGACTCTACCAATGAGCAGTTCTTC.

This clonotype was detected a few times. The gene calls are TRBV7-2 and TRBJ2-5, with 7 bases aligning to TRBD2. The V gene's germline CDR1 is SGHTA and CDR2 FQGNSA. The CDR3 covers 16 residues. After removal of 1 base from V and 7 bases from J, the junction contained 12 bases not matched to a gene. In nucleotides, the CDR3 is TGTGCCAGCAGCTTAGATGGCGCTAGCGGTATCGGGACCCAGTACTTC. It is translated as CASSLDGASGIGTQYF.

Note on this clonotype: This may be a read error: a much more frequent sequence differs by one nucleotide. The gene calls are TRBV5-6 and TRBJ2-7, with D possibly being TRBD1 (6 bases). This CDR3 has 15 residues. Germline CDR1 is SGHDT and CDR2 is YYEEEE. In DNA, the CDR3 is TGTGCCAGCAGCCGCGGGTGGCAGGGGACCTACGGGCAGTACTTC. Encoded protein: CASSRGWQGTYGQYF.

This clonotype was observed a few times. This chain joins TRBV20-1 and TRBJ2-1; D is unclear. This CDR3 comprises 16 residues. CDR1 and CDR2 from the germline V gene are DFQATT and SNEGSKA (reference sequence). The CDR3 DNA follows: TGCAGCATGACCCACGGATGGGATAGATATGACAATGAGCAGTTCTTC. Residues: CSMTHGWDRYDNEQFF.

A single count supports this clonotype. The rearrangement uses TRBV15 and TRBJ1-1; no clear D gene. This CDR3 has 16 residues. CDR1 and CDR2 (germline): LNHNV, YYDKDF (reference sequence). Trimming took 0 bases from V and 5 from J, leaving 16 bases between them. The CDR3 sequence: CATSRDSASISTEAFF. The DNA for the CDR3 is TGTGCCACCAGCAGAGATTCCGCCAGTATAAGTACTGAAGCTTTCTTT.

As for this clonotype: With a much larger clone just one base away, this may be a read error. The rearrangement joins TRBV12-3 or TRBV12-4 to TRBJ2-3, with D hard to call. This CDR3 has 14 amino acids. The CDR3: CASSPRVSTDTEYF. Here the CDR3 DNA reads TGTGCCAGCAGTCCCAGAGTGAGCACAGATACGGAGTATTTT.

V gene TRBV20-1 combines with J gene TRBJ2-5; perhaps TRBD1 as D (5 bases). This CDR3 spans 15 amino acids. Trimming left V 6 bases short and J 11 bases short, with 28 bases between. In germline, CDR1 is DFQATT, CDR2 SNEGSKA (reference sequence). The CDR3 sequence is CSAPRPGATYNEQYF. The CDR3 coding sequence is TGCAGTGCCCCCCGCCCTGGGGCCACCTACAATGAGCAGTACTTC.

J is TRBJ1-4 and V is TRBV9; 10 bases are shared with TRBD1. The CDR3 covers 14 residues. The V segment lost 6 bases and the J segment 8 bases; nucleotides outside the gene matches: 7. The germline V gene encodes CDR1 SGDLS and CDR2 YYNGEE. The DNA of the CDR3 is TGTGCCAGCACCGTTGGACAGGGGGAAGAAAAACTGTTTTTT. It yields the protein CASTVGQGEEKLFF.

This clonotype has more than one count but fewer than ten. CDR3 in DNA: TGTGCCAGCAGTAAGGACAGCCCCAATGAGCAGTTCTTC. This translates into CASSKDSPNEQFF. The chain is built from TRBV6-2 or TRBV6-3 and TRBJ2-1; TRBD1 might be the D (6 bases). Germline lookup yields CDR1 MNHEY and CDR2 SVGEGT. This CDR3 contains 13 residues. The V end was cut by 5 bases, the J end by 6 bases, with 11 bases between.

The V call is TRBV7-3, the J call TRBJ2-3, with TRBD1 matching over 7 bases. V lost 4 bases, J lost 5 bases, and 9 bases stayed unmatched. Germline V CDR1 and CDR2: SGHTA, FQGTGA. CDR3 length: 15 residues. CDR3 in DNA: TGTGCCAGCAGCTCGCGGATAGGGGGCGTAGATACGCAGTATTTT. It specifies CASSSRIGGVDTQYF.

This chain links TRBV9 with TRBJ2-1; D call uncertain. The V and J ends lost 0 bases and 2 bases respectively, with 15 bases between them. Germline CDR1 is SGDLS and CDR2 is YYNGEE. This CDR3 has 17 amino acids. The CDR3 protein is CASSVEAAATTYNEQFF. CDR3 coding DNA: TGTGCCAGCAGCGTAGAGGCAGCCGCTACCACCTACAATGAGCAGTTCTTC.

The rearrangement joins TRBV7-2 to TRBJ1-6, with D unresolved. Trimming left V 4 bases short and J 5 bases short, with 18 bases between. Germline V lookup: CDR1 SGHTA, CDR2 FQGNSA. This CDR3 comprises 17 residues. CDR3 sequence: CASSSLWTDGDNSPLHF. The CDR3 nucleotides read TGTGCCAGCAGCTCTCTCTGGACCGACGGGGATAATTCACCCCTCCACTTT.

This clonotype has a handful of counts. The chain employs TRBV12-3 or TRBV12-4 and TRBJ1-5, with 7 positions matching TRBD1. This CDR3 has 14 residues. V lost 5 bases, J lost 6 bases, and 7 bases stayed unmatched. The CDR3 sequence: CASSTTGMTQPQHF. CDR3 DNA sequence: TGTGCCAGCAGTACGACAGGGATGACTCAGCCCCAGCATTTT.

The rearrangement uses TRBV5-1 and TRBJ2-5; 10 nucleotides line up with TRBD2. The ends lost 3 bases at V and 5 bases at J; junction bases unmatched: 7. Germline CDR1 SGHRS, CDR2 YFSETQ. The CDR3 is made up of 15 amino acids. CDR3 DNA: TGCGCCAGCAGCTCCAGCGGGGGGGTTGGGGAGACCCAGTACTTC. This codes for CASSSSGGVGETQYF.

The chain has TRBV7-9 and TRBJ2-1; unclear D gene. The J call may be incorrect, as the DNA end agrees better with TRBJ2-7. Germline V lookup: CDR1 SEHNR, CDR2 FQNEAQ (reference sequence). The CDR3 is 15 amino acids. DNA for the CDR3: TGTGCCAGCAGCTTAGCGGTGGGGTTCGACAATGAGCAGTACTTC. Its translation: CASSLAVGFDNEQYF.

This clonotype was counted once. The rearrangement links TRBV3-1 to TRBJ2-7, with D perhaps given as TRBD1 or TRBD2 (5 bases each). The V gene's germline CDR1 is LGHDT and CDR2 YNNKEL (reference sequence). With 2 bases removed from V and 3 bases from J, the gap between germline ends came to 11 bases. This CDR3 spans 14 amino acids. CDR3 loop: CASSQHGTGYEQYF. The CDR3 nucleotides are TGTGCCAGCAGCCAACATGGGACGGGCTACGAGCAGTACTTC.

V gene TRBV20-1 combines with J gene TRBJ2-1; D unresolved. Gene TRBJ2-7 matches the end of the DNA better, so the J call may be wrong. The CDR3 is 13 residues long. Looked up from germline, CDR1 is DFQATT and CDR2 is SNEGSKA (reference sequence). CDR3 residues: CSARLWSYNEQYF. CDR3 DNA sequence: TGCAGTGCTAGACTCTGGTCCTACAATGAGCAGTACTTC.

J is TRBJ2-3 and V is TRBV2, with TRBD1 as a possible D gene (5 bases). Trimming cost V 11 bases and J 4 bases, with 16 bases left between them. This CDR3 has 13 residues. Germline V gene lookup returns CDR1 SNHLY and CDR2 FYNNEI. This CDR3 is CAGGRDQPDTQYF. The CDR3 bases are TGTGCCGGCGGCAGGGATCAACCAGATACGCAGTATTTT.

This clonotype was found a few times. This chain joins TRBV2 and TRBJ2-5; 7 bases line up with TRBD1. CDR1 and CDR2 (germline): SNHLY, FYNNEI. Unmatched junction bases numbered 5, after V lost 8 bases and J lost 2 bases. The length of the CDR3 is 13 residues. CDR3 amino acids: CASGRDSQETQYF. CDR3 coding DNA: TGTGCCAGCGGTCGGGACAGTCAAGAGACCCAGTACTTC.

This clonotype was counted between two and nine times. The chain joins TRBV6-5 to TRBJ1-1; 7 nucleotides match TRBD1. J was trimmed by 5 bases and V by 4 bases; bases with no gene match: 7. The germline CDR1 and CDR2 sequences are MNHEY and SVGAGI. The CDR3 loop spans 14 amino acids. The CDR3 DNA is TGTGCCAGCAGTTTAGGTACAGGGGTTACTGAAGCTTTCTTT. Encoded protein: CASSLGTGVTEAFF.

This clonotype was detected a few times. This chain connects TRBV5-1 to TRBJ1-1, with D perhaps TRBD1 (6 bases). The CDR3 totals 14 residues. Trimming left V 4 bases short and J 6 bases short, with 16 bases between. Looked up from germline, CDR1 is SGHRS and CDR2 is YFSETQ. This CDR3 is CASSLGGLAAEAFF. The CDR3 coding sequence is TGCGCCAGCAGCCTGGGGGGGCTCGCGGCTGAAGCTTTCTTT.